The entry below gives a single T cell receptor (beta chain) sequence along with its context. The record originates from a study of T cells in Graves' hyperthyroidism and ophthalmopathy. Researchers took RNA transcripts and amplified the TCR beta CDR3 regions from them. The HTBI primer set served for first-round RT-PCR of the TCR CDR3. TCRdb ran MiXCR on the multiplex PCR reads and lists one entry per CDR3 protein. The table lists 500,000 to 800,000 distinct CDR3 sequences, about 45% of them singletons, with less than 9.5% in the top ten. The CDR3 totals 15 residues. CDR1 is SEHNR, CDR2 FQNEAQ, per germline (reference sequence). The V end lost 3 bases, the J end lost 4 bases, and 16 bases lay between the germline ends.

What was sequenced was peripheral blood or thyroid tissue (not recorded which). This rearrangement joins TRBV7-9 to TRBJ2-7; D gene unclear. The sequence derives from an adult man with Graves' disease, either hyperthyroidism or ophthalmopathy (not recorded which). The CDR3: CASSFQDRSAYEQYF. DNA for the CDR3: TGTGCCAGCAGCTTCCAGGACCGCTCGGCGTACGAGCAGTACTTC.